This T cell receptor beta chain was captured by sequencing in a study of beta chain features in type 1 diabetes. Study in general: Age, gender and cell yields were similar between patients and healthy donors. Study results and caveats: All four CD4+ subsets of Type 1 diabetes patients contained TCRB CDR3s that were moderately but significantly shorter.

This CDR3 region has 14 residues. V shed 2 bases and J 6 bases; nucleotides not matched to a gene: 5. The germline gives CDR1 SGHNT, CDR2 YYREEE (reference sequence). In the case of this clone: What it binds is not known.

Of the isolated RNA, all was reverse transcribed, and so the sequenced material was expressed TCRB transcripts. Reads averaged roughly 1 million for stem cell-like memory T cell samples. Method: immunoSEQ multiplex PCR; TCRdb's copy keeps in-frame clones and lacks some. The data contain about 110,000 clones, 30% to 40% of them seen just once; the ten biggest clones take up approximately 0.065%. Sequenced input: stem cell memory CD4+ T cells from blood. This TCR was sampled from a woman aged 18 to 35 in good health. The V and J genes are TRBV5-4 and TRBJ2-7, with 10 bases fitting TRBD2. This CDR3 is CASSLTLAGSEQYF. CDR3 DNA: TGTGCCAGCAGCTTAACACTAGCGGGGTCCGAGCAGTACTTC.